In its sample, the clone carrying this T cell receptor beta chain was seen many times. Its specificity is not known. These data belong to a study of T cell repertoires in cytomegalovirus infection. Study background: HLA-C-restricted CMV epitopes, recently identified, and well-studied HLA-B-restricted ones were used by the study. An indication of both CMV infection and matching HLA type came from public TCR beta signatures. Study-level findings and limits: There were carriers of CMV plus the relevant HLA, and cumulative public TCR beta family frequency identified them.

This CDR3 region has 12 residues. Germline loops: CDR1 SGHTA, CDR2 FQGNSA. The V and J ends lost 5 bases and 8 bases respectively, with 12 bases between them. Via MiXCR, TCRdb re-called the reads, giving one row per CDR3 protein. The table includes under 850,000 distinct CDR3 sequences, approximately 33% detected once. The V call is TRBV7-2, the J call TRBJ1-1, with unresolved D. This clonotype originated in a human donor in good health (CMV status not recorded). Some clones in this sample may be carry-over from other donors' samples. The specimen was cultured PBMCs, collected from culture after CMV antigen stimulation. The CDR3 nucleotides are TGTGCCAGCAGCCGCCCCGGGAGGGAAGCTTTCTTT. Amino acid sequence: CASSRPGREAFF.